This T cell receptor (beta chain) was profiled in a study of blood T cell repertoires in COVID-19. The wider study: The samples span acute and convalescent COVID-19 from the United States, Italy and Spain. From T cells, B-cell-depleted T cells, or PBMCs came the material, which was cDNA or gDNA.

There are 11 residues in the CDR3. V lost 4 bases and J lost 2, with 6 bases in between. The germline gives CDR1 SQVTM, CDR2 ANQGSEA. In the study's own analysis: Cell counts per sample came from amplifying reference gene primers. The repertoire was sequenced with immunoSEQ multiplex PCR; TCRdb's copy has only in-frame clones and lacks some. The V and J calls and clone size were taken over from that table, and D and trimming were inferred from the DNA. This table holds approximately 99,000 clones, around 64% found once. The specimen was peripheral blood. The V gene is TRBV29-1, the J gene TRBJ2-7; D remains unclear. The sequence was obtained from a woman in her forties with acute or convalescent COVID-19. Written as DNA, the CDR3 is TGCAGCGTTGCTAGAACCTACGAGCAGTACTTC. Amino acids: CSVARTYEQYF.